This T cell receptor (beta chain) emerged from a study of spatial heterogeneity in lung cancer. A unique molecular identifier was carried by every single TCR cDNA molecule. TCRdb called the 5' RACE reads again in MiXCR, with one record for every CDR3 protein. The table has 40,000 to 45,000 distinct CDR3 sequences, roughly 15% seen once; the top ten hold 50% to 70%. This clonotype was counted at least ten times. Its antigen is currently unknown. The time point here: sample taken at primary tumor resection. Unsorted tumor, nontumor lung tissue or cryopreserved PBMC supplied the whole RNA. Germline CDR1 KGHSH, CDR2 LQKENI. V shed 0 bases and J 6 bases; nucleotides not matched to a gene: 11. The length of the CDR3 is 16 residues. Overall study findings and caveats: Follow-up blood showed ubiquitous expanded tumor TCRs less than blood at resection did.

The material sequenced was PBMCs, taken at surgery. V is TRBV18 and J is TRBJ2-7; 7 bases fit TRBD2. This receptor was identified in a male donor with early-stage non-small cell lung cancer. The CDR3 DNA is TGTGCCAGCTCACCACCCTCCGTCGCGGGAGCCCGCGAGCAGTACTTC. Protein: CASSPPSVAGAREQYF. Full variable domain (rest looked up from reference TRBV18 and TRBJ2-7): NAGVMQNPRHLVRRRGQEARLRCSPMKGHSHVYWYRQLPEEGLKFMVYLQKENIIDESGMPKERFSAEFPKEGPSILRIQQVVRGDSAAYFCASSPPSVAGAREQYFGPGTRLTVT.